The 11 T cell receptor beta chains listed next were all sequenced from one sample in a study of cytomegalovirus exposure and HLA in healthy donors. It was with 60 Vbeta and 13 Jbeta primers that the PCR ran. The protocol was immunoSEQ multiplex PCR, while the TCRdb copy is restricted to in-frame clones and leaves out a portion. Here the sample spans over 200,000 clones, around 73% being singletons. The sequencing input was PBMCs. The receptor set was obtained from a male donor in good health and CMV-seronegative.

The gene calls are TRBV19 and TRBJ1-2; D unresolved. The CDR3 extends over 12 amino acids. V dropped 4 bases and J dropped 8 bases, with 11 bases sitting between them. In germline, CDR1 is LNHDA, CDR2 SQIVND (reference sequence). The CDR3 is CASSRGATGYTF. The CDR3 DNA reads TGTGCCAGTAGTAGAGGCGCAACCGGCTACACCTTC. The full variable domain, rest sourced from reference TRBV19 and TRBJ1-2, is DGGITQSPKYLFRKEGQNVTLSCEQNLNHDAMYWYRQDPGQGLRLIYYSQIVNDFQKGDIAEGYSVSREKKESFPLTVTSAQKNPTAFYLCASSRGATGYTFGSGTRLTVV.

The CDR3 loop is CASSRGESNQPQHF. CDR3 nucleotide sequence: TGTGCCAGCAGTCGGGGAGAGAGCAATCAGCCCCAGCATTTT. J is TRBJ1-5 and V is TRBV9; no reliable D call. The V end lost 5 bases, the J end lost 1 base, and 10 bases lay between the germline ends. The CDR3 sequence is 14 residues long. CDR1 is SGDLS and CDR2 is YYNGEE in the germline V gene.

The V call is TRBV5-6, the J call TRBJ1-1; 8 bases line up with TRBD1. The CDR3 spans 14 residues. Germline V gene sequence: CDR1 SGHDT, CDR2 YYEEEE. V gave up 1 base and J gave up 7 bases; unmatched junction bases: 6. DNA for the CDR3: TGTGCCAGCAGCTTGAACAGGGGGAGGAGTGAAGCTTTCTTT. Its translation is CASSLNRGRSEAFF.

This clone has just a few counts. The chain joins TRBV27 to TRBJ2-7; D may be TRBD2 (6 bases). V was pared by 2 bases and J by 4 bases, with 18 bases between. This CDR3 is 16 amino acids long. In germline, CDR1 is MNHEY, CDR2 SMNVEV (reference sequence). CDR3 sequence reads: CASSLVRGSTRYEQYF. CDR3 nucleotide sequence: TGTGCCAGCAGTTTAGTTCGGGGGTCTACTAGGTACGAGCAGTACTTC.

The V gene is TRBV29-1, the J gene TRBJ2-5; 9 bases line up with TRBD1. The better agreement between TRBJ2-7 and the DNA end casts doubt on the J call. Germline CDR1 is SQVTM and CDR2 is ANQGSEA. The CDR3 sequence is 13 residues long. CDR3 amino acids: CSVMTGGSYEQYF. The CDR3 bases are TGCAGCGTTATGACAGGGGGTTCGTACGAGCAGTACTTC.

This sequence joins TRBV5-1 and TRBJ2-5; 11 nucleotides line up with TRBD1. The V gene's germline CDR1 is SGHRS and CDR2 YFSETQ. V shed 4 bases and J 5 bases; nucleotides not matched to a gene: 4. The CDR3 length is 14 residues. CDR3 DNA: TGCGCCAGCAGCCCCGGACAGGGGGCGGAGACCCAGTACTTC. The encoded protein is CASSPGQGAETQYF.

The count of this clone is one. The chain combines TRBV5-1 with TRBJ1-4; 7 positions match TRBD1. The germline gives CDR1 SGHRS, CDR2 YFSETQ. Unmatched junction bases numbered 9, after V lost 4 bases and J lost 0 bases. The CDR3 consists of 17 residues. The CDR3 region is CASSPGTAGSTNEKLFF. The CDR3 nucleotides are TGCGCCAGCAGCCCTGGGACAGCCGGTTCAACTAATGAAAAACTGTTTTTT.

The table lists this clone with a count of one. The V call is TRBV9, the J call TRBJ2-7; 10 positions match TRBD1. Losses at the gene ends were 4 bases for V and 4 bases for J; bases not matched to a gene: 5. This CDR3 is 14 amino acids long. CDR1 SGDLS and CDR2 YYNGEE come from the germline V gene. In DNA form, the CDR3 reads TGTGCCAGCAGCCTCCGGGACAGGGGATACGAGCAGTACTTC. It encodes CASSLRDRGYEQYF.

The V gene is TRBV10-3, the J gene TRBJ2-7; 11 nucleotides line up with TRBD2. Germline lookup yields CDR1 ENHRY and CDR2 SYGVKD. Unmatched junction bases numbered 10, after V lost 3 bases and J lost 9 bases. The CDR3 loop spans 15 amino acids. CDR3 coding DNA: TGTGCCATCAGTGATAGCGGGAGGGCCCAGCAAGCGCAGTACTTC. Amino acids: CAISDSGRAQQAQYF.

In this sample, this clone turned up many times. The chain uses TRBV2 and TRBJ2-7, with TRBD2 identical over 9 bases. Germline lookup yields CDR1 SNHLY and CDR2 FYNNEI. The CDR3 loop spans 15 amino acids. Unmatched junction bases numbered 9, after V lost 3 bases and J lost 6 bases. For the CDR3, the DNA is TGTGCCAGCAGTGAGGAATCAAGCGGGAGGCTCGAGCAGTACTTC. Protein product: CASSEESSGRLEQYF.

V usage is TRBV5-6 and J usage is TRBJ2-3; D is undetermined. The CDR3 is made up of 14 amino acids. CDR1 is SGHDT, CDR2 YYEEEE, per germline. Trimming pared 2 bases from V and 0 bases from J, leaving 7 bases between. DNA for the CDR3: TGTGCCAGCAGCTTCCCTACTAGCACAGATACGCAGTATTTT. It is translated as CASSFPTSTDTQYF. Complete variable domain (other parts from reference TRBV5-6 and TRBJ2-3): DAGVTQSPTHLIKTRGQQVTLRCSPKSGHDTVSWYQQALGQGPQFIFQYYEEEERQRGNFPDRFSGHQFPNYSSELNVNALLLGDSALYLCASSFPTSTDTQYFGPGTRLTVL.